Listed here are 17 T cell receptor beta chains from one sample, sequenced in a study of blood T cell repertoires in COVID-19. Sequenced by immunoSEQ multiplex PCR; TCRdb stores in-frame clones only, minus some. The sample records some 90,000 clones, 90% being singletons. Material: peripheral blood. Every receptor here comes from a woman older than 75 with active or convalescent COVID-19.

The DNA for the CDR3 is TGTGCCTGGAGTGTAGGGACAGGCAGCACAGATACGCAGTATTTT. This sequence encodes CAWSVGTGSTDTQYF. V and J are TRBV30 and TRBJ2-3; 8 bases map to TRBD1. The V segment lost 0 bases and the J segment 0 bases; nucleotides outside the gene matches: 2. The germline V gene has CDR1 GTSNPN and CDR2 SVGIG (reference sequence). The CDR3 length is 15 residues.

This sequence joins TRBV18 and TRBJ2-5; no reliable D call. This CDR3 is built from 14 residues. Trimming removed 2 bases at V and 5 bases at J, with 12 bases between. Per the germline V gene, CDR1 is KGHSH and CDR2 is LQKENI. CDR3 coding DNA: TGTGCCAGCTCACCAGAGGCCGATTCGGAGACCCAGTACTTC. It yields the protein CASSPEADSETQYF.

This chain uses TRBV20-1 with TRBJ1-6, with D tentatively TRBD1 (6 bases). V lost 5 bases to trimming and J lost 9 bases, with 8 bases between them. The CDR3 has 11 residues. Germline CDR1 is DFQATT and CDR2 is SNEGSKA (reference sequence). This CDR3 reads CSAAGVSPLHF. CDR3 DNA: TGCAGTGCTGCAGGGGTTTCACCCCTCCACTTT.

The chain combines TRBV2 with TRBJ2-1; D might be TRBD1 (6 bases). The CDR3 runs 13 residues. Trimming removed 2 bases from V and 6 bases from J, with 8 bases in between. The germline V gene has CDR1 SNHLY and CDR2 FYNNEI. The CDR3 DNA reads as TGTGCCAGCAGTGAAACCAGGGGCAATGAGCAGTTCTTC. Encoded protein: CASSETRGNEQFF. Variable domain in full (rest from reference TRBV2 and TRBJ2-1): EPEVTQTPSHQVTQMGQEVILRCVPISNHLYFYWYRQILGQKVEFLVSFYNNEISEKSEIFDDQFSVERPDGSNFTLKIRSTKLEDSAMYFCASSETRGNEQFFGPGTRLTVL.

This chain uses TRBV5-1 with TRBJ1-4; a possible D gene is TRBD1 (6 bases). CDR1 SGHRS and CDR2 YFSETQ come from the germline V gene. The CDR3 sequence is 13 residues long. The germline V and J ends were trimmed by 4 bases and 4 bases, with 8 bases remaining between them. CDR3 residues: CASSRDNNEKLFF. The CDR3 DNA follows: TGCGCCAGCAGCCGGGACAATAATGAAAAACTGTTTTTT.

The chain joins TRBV27 to TRBJ1-1; D remains ambiguous. V was trimmed by 4 bases and J by 10 bases, leaving 13 bases between them. The CDR3 has 12 amino acids. Germline CDR1 and CDR2: MNHEY and SMNVEV (reference sequence). CDR3 coding DNA: TGTGCCAGCAGTTCATCCCCGGGGAGAGCTTTCTTT. Encoded protein: CASSSSPGRAFF.

The CDR3 here is CASSLEGHSFLGYTF. CDR3 bases: TGTGCCAGCAGCTTGGAGGGGCACTCTTTTCTTGGCTACACCTTC. This chain connects TRBV5-6 to TRBJ1-2, with D perhaps matching TRBD1 (5 bases). The germline V gene encodes CDR1 SGHDT and CDR2 YYEEEE. This CDR3 contains 15 residues. Trimming stripped 0 bases from V and 7 bases from J, with 16 bases between. The whole variable domain, remainder taken from reference TRBV5-6 and TRBJ1-2, is DAGVTQSPTHLIKTRGQQVTLRCSPKSGHDTVSWYQQALGQGPQFIFQYYEEEERQRGNFPDRFSGHQFPNYSSELNVNALLLGDSALYLCASSLEGHSFLGYTFGSGTRLTVV.

This chain links TRBV6-1 with TRBJ2-7, with D possibly matching TRBD2 (5 bases). Germline assignment: CDR1 MNHNS and CDR2 SASEGT. The V end lost 3 bases, the J end lost 3 bases, and 18 bases lay between the germline ends. The length of the CDR3 is 16 residues. CDR3 loop: CASSDAGLRPRYEQYF. CDR3 DNA: TGTGCCAGCAGTGACGCGGGCCTCCGGCCACGCTACGAGCAGTACTTC.

Of note for this clone: Other nucleotide sequences from this sample produce the same CDR3. The chain has TRBV5-1 and TRBJ2-7; 7 positions agree with TRBD2. The germline V gene encodes CDR1 SGHRS and CDR2 YFSETQ. This CDR3 is 16 amino acids long. The junction had 6 bases not matched to a gene; V was cut back by 0 bases and J by 0 bases. The CDR3 sequence: CASSLGGGGSSYEQYF. DNA of the CDR3: TGCGCCAGCAGCTTGGGGGGTGGCGGGAGCTCCTACGAGCAGTACTTC.

The V gene is TRBV27, the J gene TRBJ2-5; TRBD2 matches at 12 bases. Germline assignment: CDR1 MNHEY and CDR2 SMNVEV (reference sequence). This CDR3 is 15 amino acids long. V was pared by 3 bases and J by 7 bases, with 6 bases of the junction left unmatched. CDR3 sequence (DNA): TGTGCCAGCAGTTTCGCTAGCGGGAGGGTGGGGACCCAGTACTTC. The encoded protein is CASSFASGRVGTQYF.

The CDR3: CASSLDRGQDQFF. CDR3 sequence (DNA): TGTGCCAGCAGCCTCGACAGGGGGCAGGATCAGTTTTTT. The rearrangement joins TRBV7-9 to TRBJ1-4; 10 nucleotides align to TRBD1. From germline, CDR1 is SEHNR and CDR2 FQNEAQ (reference sequence). This CDR3 has 13 residues. Trimming cost V 5 bases and J 16 bases; bases outside gene matches: 10.

J is TRBJ1-2 and V is TRBV24-1, with a tentative D call TRBD1 (5 bases). The germline V gene has CDR1 KGHDR and CDR2 SFDVKD. The CDR3 is 13 residues long. The germline V and J ends were trimmed by 4 bases and 8 bases, with 13 bases remaining between them. The CDR3 nucleotides read TGTGCCACCAGTGAAAACGACAGAGAGGGCTACACCTTC. This translates into CATSENDREGYTF.

The V call is TRBV7-2, the J call TRBJ1-3; D gene ambiguous. CDR1 and CDR2 from the germline V gene are SGHTA and FQGNSA. CDR3 length equals 18 residues. Trimming removed 11 bases at V and 0 bases at J, with 26 bases between. CDR3 amino acids: CACGGPRGAASSGNTIYF. In nucleotides, the CDR3 is TGTGCCTGTGGAGGCCCTCGGGGAGCGGCCTCCTCTGGAAACACCATATATTTT.

The rearrangement links TRBV6-5 to TRBJ1-2, with D possibly matching TRBD1 (5 bases). The CDR3 loop spans 14 amino acids. Germline V CDR1 and CDR2: MNHEY, SVGAGI. The V end lost 6 bases, the J end lost 3 bases, and 14 bases lay between the germline ends. In nucleotides, the CDR3 is TGTGCCAGCAGCTCCGGGAGGGGAGACTATGGCTACACCTTC. This sequence encodes CASSSGRGDYGYTF.

The J gene is TRBJ2-1, the V gene TRBV5-1; 7 bases align to TRBD2. The CDR3 consists of 14 residues. Unmatched junction bases numbered 7, after V lost 4 bases and J lost 6 bases. Germline lookup yields CDR1 SGHRS and CDR2 YFSETQ. This CDR3 reads CASSVGGGGNEQFF. The CDR3 nucleotides are TGCGCCAGCAGCGTTGGCGGGGGTGGCAATGAGCAGTTCTTC.

This clone was picked up one time. The chain couples TRBV2 to TRBJ2-3; D is ambiguous. Trimming left V 4 bases short and J 4 bases short, with 12 bases between. Germline V gene data show CDR1 as SNHLY and CDR2 as FYNNEI. CDR3 length equals 14 residues. Here the CDR3 reads CASSGGSMADTQYF. DNA for the CDR3: TGTGCCAGCAGTGGAGGTAGCATGGCAGATACGCAGTATTTT.

This chain joins TRBV5-6 and TRBJ2-7; no definite D call. The V and J ends lost 0 bases and 2 bases respectively, with 9 bases between them. The CDR3 is made up of 14 amino acids. The germline gives CDR1 SGHDT, CDR2 YYEEEE. In DNA form, the CDR3 reads TGTGCCAGCAGCTTGGTGGAGCGAGCCTACGAGCAGTACTTC. As protein: CASSLVERAYEQYF.